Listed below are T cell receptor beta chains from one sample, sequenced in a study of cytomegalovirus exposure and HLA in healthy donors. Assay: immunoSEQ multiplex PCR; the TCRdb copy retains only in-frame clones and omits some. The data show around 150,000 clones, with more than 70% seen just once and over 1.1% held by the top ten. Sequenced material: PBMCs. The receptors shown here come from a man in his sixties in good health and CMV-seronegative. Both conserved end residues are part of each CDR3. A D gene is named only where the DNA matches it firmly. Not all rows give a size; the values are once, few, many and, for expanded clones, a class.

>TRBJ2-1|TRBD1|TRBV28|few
TGTGCCAGCATCACAACAGGGGGCGCCCCCAATGAGCAGTTCTTC
CASITTGGAPNEQFF
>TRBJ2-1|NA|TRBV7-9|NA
TGTGCCAGCAGCTTACGGGGACACCTCTACAATGAGCAGTTCTTC
CASSLRGHLYNEQFF
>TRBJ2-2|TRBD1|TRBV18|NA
TGTGCCAGCTCACCAAGGGGACAGGGCCGTACCGGGGAGCTGTTTTTT
CASSPRGQGRTGELFF
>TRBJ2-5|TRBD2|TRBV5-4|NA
TGTGCCAGCAGCCCGGGAACGGGGGGGCCAGAGACCCAGTACTTC
CASSPGTGGPETQYF
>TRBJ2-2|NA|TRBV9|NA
TGTGCCAGCAGCGTGTTGCAGGGTGGTACCGGGGAGCTGTTTTTT
CASSVLQGGTGELFF
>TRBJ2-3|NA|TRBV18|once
TGTGCCAGCTCCCGCCAGGAACACACAGATACGCAGTATTTT
CASSRQEHTDTQYF
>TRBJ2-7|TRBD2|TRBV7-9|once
TGTGCCAGCAGCTCGAGTGGTCTAGCGGGGGAGCAGTACTTC
CASSSSGLAGEQYF
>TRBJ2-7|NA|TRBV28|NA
TGTGCCAGCAGTTCCTCGTACGAGCAGTACTTC
CASSSSYEQYF
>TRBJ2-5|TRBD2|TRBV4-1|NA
TGCGCCAGCAGCCAAGATAGGCTAGCGGGGGTTGGGGAGACCCAGTACTTC
CASSQDRLAGVGETQYF
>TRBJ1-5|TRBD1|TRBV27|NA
TGTGCCAGCAGCCGACAGGGGGCAAATCAGCCCCAGCATTTT
CASSRQGANQPQHF
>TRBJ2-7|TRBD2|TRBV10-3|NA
TGTGCCATCAGTGGGGGGGGGACTAGCGGATACGAGCAGTACTTC
CAISGGGTSGYEQYF
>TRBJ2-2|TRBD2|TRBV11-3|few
TGTGCCAGCAGCTTACTCGGGGGGTACACCGGGGAGCTGTTTTTT
CASSLLGGYTGELFF
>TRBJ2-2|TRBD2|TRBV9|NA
TGTGCCAGCAGCGCCCGACTAGCGGAGAACACCGGGGAGCTGTTTTTT
CASSARLAENTGELFF
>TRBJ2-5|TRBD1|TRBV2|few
TGTGCCAGCAGGACAGGGGAAGGTGGGGAGACCCAGTACTTC
CASRTGEGGETQYF
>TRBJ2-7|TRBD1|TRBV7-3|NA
TGTGCCAGCAGCCCGTCCGGGACAGTTTACTACGAGCAGTACTTC
CASSPSGTVYYEQYF
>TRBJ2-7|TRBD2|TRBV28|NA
TGTGCCAGCAGGCAACCCTTAGCGGGAGTATCAGGAGAGCAGTATTTC
CASRQPLAGVSGEQYF
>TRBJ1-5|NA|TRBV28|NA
TGTGCCATTACCCTGGGGGCCAATCAGCCCCAGCATTTT
CAITLGANQPQHF
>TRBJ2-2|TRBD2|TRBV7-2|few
TGTGCCAGCAGGGGAGGGGATCCCACCGCGACTTACACCGGGGAGCTGTTTTTT
CASRGGDPTATYTGELFF
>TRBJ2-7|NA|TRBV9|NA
TGTGCCAGCAGCGTGGGGGGGGCCTTAACCTACGAGCAGTACTTC
CASSVGGALTYEQYF
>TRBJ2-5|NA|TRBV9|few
TGTGCCAGCAGCGTAGGAGATCCCCAAGAGACCCAGTACTTC
CASSVGDPQETQYF
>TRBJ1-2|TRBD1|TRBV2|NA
TGTGCCAGCTACAAAGGGACAGCACAAGACTATCGCTACACCTTC
CASYKGTAQDYRYTF
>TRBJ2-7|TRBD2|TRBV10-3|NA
TGTGCCATCAGTGACGAGACTAGCGGACGCTCCTACGAGCAGTACTTC
CAISDETSGRSYEQYF
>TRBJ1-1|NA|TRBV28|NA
TGTGCCAGCAGTTTAACAACAAACAGGGACAACACTGAAGCTTTCTTT
CASSLTTNRDNTEAFF
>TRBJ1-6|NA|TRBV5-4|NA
TGTGCCAGCAGCTTGACGGGGTCCCGTAATTCACCCCTCCACTTT
CASSLTGSRNSPLHF
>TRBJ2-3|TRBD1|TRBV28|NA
TGTGCCAGCAGTCCAGGACAGGGAACAGATACGCAGTATTTT
CASSPGQGTDTQYF
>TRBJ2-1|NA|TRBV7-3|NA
TGTGCCAGCAGCTATGCGCCAAATGTACCGTACAATGAGCAGTTCTTC
CASSYAPNVPYNEQFF
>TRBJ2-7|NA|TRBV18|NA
TGTGCCAGCTCAGCAGCGGCCTACGAGCAGTACTTC
CASSAAAYEQYF
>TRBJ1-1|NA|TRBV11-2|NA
TGTGCCAGCAGCTTAGATCGGGACTGGGGTGGTTCTGAAGCTTTCTTT
CASSLDRDWGGSEAFF
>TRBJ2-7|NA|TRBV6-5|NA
TGTGCCAGCAGTTACCCAGGGAAGGACCTTCAGGAGCAGTACTTC
CASSYPGKDLQEQYF
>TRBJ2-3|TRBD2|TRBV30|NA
TGTGCCTGGAGTAGGCGGGAGAGCACAGATACGCAGTATTTT
CAWSRRESTDTQYF
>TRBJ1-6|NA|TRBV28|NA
TGTGCCAGCAGTTTATTGACGCAGGGCGGCTCACCCCTCCACTTT
CASSLLTQGGSPLHF
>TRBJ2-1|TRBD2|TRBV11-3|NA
TGTGCCAGCAGCCCCCAAGGAGCGGGAGCCTACAATGAGCAGTTCTTC
CASSPQGAGAYNEQFF
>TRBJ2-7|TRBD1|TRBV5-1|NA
TGCGCCAGCAGCTTGGGCGAGACAGGGCCCTACGAGCAGTACTTC
CASSLGETGPYEQYF
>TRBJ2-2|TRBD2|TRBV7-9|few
TGTGCCAGCAGCTTAGAAACTAGCGGCGACTTGACCATTATCGGGGAGCTGTTTTTT
CASSLETSGDLTIIGELFF
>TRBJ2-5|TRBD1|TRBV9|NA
TGTGCCAGCAGCGCCCGGGACAGGGGGCTTTCCGAGACCCAGTACTTC
CASSARDRGLSETQYF
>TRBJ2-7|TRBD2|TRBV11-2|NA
TGTGCCAGCAGCTCCCCCGGGACTAGCGGGAGAGGCGAGCAGTACTTC
CASSSPGTSGRGEQYF
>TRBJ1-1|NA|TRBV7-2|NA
TGTGCCAGCAGCTCAGACAGGAACACTGAAGCTTTCTTT
CASSSDRNTEAFF
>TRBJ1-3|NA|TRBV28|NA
TGTGCCAGCAGTTTATCCCACAGGGGAAACACCATATATTTT
CASSLSHRGNTIYF
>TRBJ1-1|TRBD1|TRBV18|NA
TGTGCCAGCTCACCCAAGACAGGGGGGAACACTGAAGCTTTCTTT
CASSPKTGGNTEAFF
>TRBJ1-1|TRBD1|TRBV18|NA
TGTGCCAGCTCACCACAGGCAGGGGGCACTAGGACTGAAGCTTTCTTT
CASSPQAGGTRTEAFF
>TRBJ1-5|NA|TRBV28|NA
TGTGCCAGCAGAGCAGGGGAGGGGGGTCAGCCCCAGCATTTT
CASRAGEGGQPQHF
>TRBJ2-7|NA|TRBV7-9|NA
TGTTCCAGCAGCTTAGTACCCCAGGGAATCTTCTCCTACGAGCAGTACTTC
CSSSLVPQGIFSYEQYF
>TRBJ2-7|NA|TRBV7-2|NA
TGTGCCAGCAGCCGGGGGTTCCACGAGCAGTACTTC
CASSRGFHEQYF
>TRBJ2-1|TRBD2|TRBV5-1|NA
TGCGCCAGCAGCCAGCCCGGGACTAGCGCGGAGGCGTTCTTC
CASSQPGTSAEAFF
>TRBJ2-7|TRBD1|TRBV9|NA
TGTGCCAGCAGCGCCACGGGACAGGGAAGCGAGCAGTACTTC
CASSATGQGSEQYF
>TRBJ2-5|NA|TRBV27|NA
TGTGCCAGCAGTCCAGCGGGACTCAGGGGAGAGACCCAGTACTTC
CASSPAGLRGETQYF
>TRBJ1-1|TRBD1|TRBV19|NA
TGTGCCAGTAGTCCAGGGGGCTTGGGCACTGAAGCTTTCTTT
CASSPGGLGTEAFF
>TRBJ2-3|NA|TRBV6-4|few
TGTGCCAGCAGTGTAGAACGCCAACCTAGCACAGATACGCAGTATTTT
CASSVERQPSTDTQYF
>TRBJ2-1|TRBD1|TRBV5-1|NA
TGCGCCAGCAGCTACCGGGACAGGGGGCAGGGTGAGCAGTTCTTC
CASSYRDRGQGEQFF
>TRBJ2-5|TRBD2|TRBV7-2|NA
TGTGCCACCGACCGAAGCGGGAGTGGAGAGACCCAGTACTTC
CATDRSGSGETQYF
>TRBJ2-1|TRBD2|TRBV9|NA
TGTGCCAGCAGCGGACCGGGACTAGCGGGGGGTGAGCAGTTCTTC
CASSGPGLAGGEQFF
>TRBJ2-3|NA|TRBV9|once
TGTGCCAGCAGCGGGAGGGGTATTTGGTATACGCAGTATTTT
CASSGRGIWYTQYF
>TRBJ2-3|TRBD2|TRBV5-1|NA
TGCGCCAGCGGCGTTTCTAGCGGAACTGATACGCAGTATTTT
CASGVSSGTDTQYF
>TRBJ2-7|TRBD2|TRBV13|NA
TGTGCCAGCAGCCCTAACCCTAGCGGGGGGGCGGAGGAGCAGTACTTC
CASSPNPSGGAEEQYF
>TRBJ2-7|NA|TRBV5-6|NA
TGTGCCAGCAGCTACTCCACGACCTACGAGCAGTACTTC
CASSYSTTYEQYF
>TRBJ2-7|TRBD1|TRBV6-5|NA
TGTGCCAGCAGTTACTCCGGACAGGGGGCGTACGAGCAGTACTTC
CASSYSGQGAYEQYF
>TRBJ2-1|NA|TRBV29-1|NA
TGCAGCGTTGAAGGGGGTACAGGTTACAATGAGCAGTTCTTC
CSVEGGTGYNEQFF
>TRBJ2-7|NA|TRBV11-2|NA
TGTGCCAGCAGCTCCCAGGGATGGGCAGCGTACGAGCAGTACTTC
CASSSQGWAAYEQYF
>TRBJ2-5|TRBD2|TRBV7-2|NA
TGTGCCAGCAGCTTTGGTAGCGGGGAGTGGGAGACCCAGTACTTC
CASSFGSGEWETQYF
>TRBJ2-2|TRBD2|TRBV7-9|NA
TGTGCCAGCAGCTTAGTGGCGGGAGTCACCGGGGAGCTGTTTTTT
CASSLVAGVTGELFF